Presented here are 15 T cell receptor beta chains from one specimen sequenced in a study of T cell changes during pregnancy in multiple sclerosis. Assay used: immunoSEQ multiplex PCR; TCRdb lists only in-frame clones, some missing. The profile shows about 33,000 clones, 85% to 95% of them singletons. Material: PBMCs (not recorded whether the cells were cultured). Receptors originate from a female donor with multiple sclerosis, enrolled in a pregnancy study.

In its sample, this clone was seen once. The chain carries TRBV27 and TRBJ1-4, with a weak D call TRBD1 (5 bases). The CDR3 is 15 residues long. Trimming removed 5 bases at V and 8 bases at J, with 18 bases between. Germline V gene data show CDR1 as MNHEY and CDR2 as SMNVEV (reference sequence). The CDR3 DNA follows: TGTGCCAGCAGTCCGTCCCCTACCTGGGGGGAAAAACTGTTTTTT. This gives the protein CASSPSPTWGEKLFF.

This clone was counted a single time. The chain is built from TRBV10-3 and TRBJ2-3; TRBD2 agrees at 10 bases. This CDR3 contains 15 residues. Trimming cost V 6 bases and J 3 bases; bases outside gene matches: 6. The germline V gene has CDR1 ENHRY and CDR2 SYGVKD. In DNA, the CDR3 is TGTGCCATCAGCGGTGGGACTAGCGCGACAGATACGCAGTATTTT. This sequence encodes CAISGGTSATDTQYF.

This clone has a handful of counts. The CDR3 region is CASARGVTEAFF. In nucleotides, the CDR3 is TGTGCCAGTGCGAGGGGGGTCACTGAAGCTTTCTTT. The rearrangement links TRBV2 to TRBJ1-1; D perhaps matches TRBD1 (6 bases). CDR3 length: 12 residues. V was cut by 9 bases and J by 4 bases, with 12 bases left in between. CDR1 SNHLY and CDR2 FYNNEI come from the germline V gene.

The gene calls are TRBV5-4 and TRBJ1-4; D possibly corresponds to TRBD1 (5 bases). Trimming removed 0 bases at V and 1 base at J, with 10 bases between. The CDR3 covers 16 residues. From germline, CDR1 is SGHNT and CDR2 YYREEE (reference sequence). The CDR3: CASSLAGGGTNEKLFF. The CDR3 bases are TGTGCCAGCAGCTTGGCCGGGGGGGGAACTAATGAAAAACTGTTTTTT.

This chain joins TRBV30 and TRBJ2-1; D gene ambiguous. The CDR3 totals 14 residues. V was pared by 4 bases and J by 3 bases, with 13 bases between. CDR1 is GTSNPN, CDR2 SVGIG, per germline (reference sequence). The CDR3 is CAWTVIPNYNEQFF. The DNA for the CDR3 is TGTGCCTGGACAGTCATTCCTAACTACAATGAGCAGTTCTTC.

This chain links TRBV28 with TRBJ1-2; 8 bases agree with TRBD1. CDR1 and CDR2 from the germline V gene are MDHEN and SYDVKM. This CDR3 spans 15 amino acids. After removal of 6 bases from V and 5 bases from J, the junction contained 11 bases not matched to a gene. Here the CDR3 reads CASSLADRAEYGYTF. The CDR3 DNA reads as TGTGCCAGCAGCTTGGCGGACAGGGCAGAGTATGGCTACACCTTC.

The chain combines TRBV6-1 with TRBJ1-2; D unresolved. The V end lost 0 bases, the J end lost 4 bases, and 15 bases lay between the germline ends. CDR3 length: 16 residues. Germline CDR1 reads MNHNS; CDR2 reads SASEGT. The CDR3 sequence is CASSEAGGRFVYGYTF. In DNA form, the CDR3 reads TGTGCCAGCAGTGAAGCAGGAGGGCGCTTCGTCTATGGCTACACCTTC.

The chain couples TRBV19 to TRBJ2-7; 8 bases align to TRBD2. J lost 5 bases, V lost 8 bases, and 8 bases had no gene match. This CDR3 is 13 amino acids long. Germline assignment: CDR1 LNHDA and CDR2 SQIVND (reference sequence). The CDR3 DNA reads TGTGCCAGTGGGACTAGAATAGCCCACGAGCAGTACTTC. Its translation: CASGTRIAHEQYF.

J is TRBJ1-4 and V is TRBV2; D perhaps matches TRBD1 (5 bases). The CDR3 consists of 17 residues. V lost 2 bases and J 0 bases, leaving 13 bases between the germline ends. Germline-derived CDR1 and CDR2 are SNHLY and FYNNEI. The CDR3 nucleotides are TGTGCCAGCAGTGAAAGGGGATTACGCGCAACTAATGAAAAACTGTTTTTT. This translates into CASSERGLRATNEKLFF.

V is TRBV4-1 and J is TRBJ2-7; D uncertain. The CDR3 has 15 amino acids. Trimming took 7 bases from V and 0 from J, leaving 16 bases between them. The V gene's germline CDR1 is MGHRA and CDR2 YSYEKL. CDR3 region: CASTPWFANSYEQYF. The CDR3 region has the DNA TGCGCCAGCACCCCGTGGTTCGCGAACTCCTACGAGCAGTACTTC.

The chain uses TRBV6-1 and TRBJ2-7; D uncertain. Germline-derived CDR1 and CDR2 are MNHNS and SASEGT. The CDR3 is 16 amino acids. V was trimmed by 3 bases and J by 0 bases, leaving 15 bases between them. The CDR3 DNA is TGTGCCAGCAGTGAGTTACAGTTACTTTTCTCCTACGAGCAGTACTTC. It codes for CASSELQLLFSYEQYF.

Comments on this clone: The junction does not match germline at one end; this may be a read error. The chain combines TRBV7-7 with TRBJ2-5; D might be TRBD2 (5 bases). The CDR3 is 14 residues long. The germline V gene has CDR1 SSHAT and CDR2 FNYEAQ (reference sequence). The CDR3 protein is CASSPLGPGGTQYF. The CDR3 coding sequence is TGTGCTAGCAGCCCACTTGGACCCGGAGGGACCCAGTACTTC.

On this clone itself: In the same sample, other DNA sequences code for this CDR3. The CDR3 reads CASSGGNQPQHF. The CDR3 coding sequence is TGTGCCAGCAGTGGGGGGAATCAGCCCCAGCATTTT. The rearrangement joins TRBV2 to TRBJ1-5; D is possibly TRBD1 (5 bases). Between the trimmed V and J ends, which lost 4 bases and 4 bases, there was a span of 5 bases. CDR1 is SNHLY and CDR2 is FYNNEI in the germline V gene. The CDR3 contains 12 residues.

The genes are TRBV7-2 and TRBJ1-3; D not resolved. Germline CDR1 reads SGHTA; CDR2 reads FQGNSA. V lost 5 bases and J 4 bases, leaving 18 bases between the germline ends. The length of the CDR3 is 16 residues. CDR3 DNA: TGTGCCAGCAGCCTGGACCCAGGTTTTTTAGGAAACACCATATATTTT. Translated, it gives CASSLDPGFLGNTIYF.

The table lists this clone with a few counts. The V and J genes are TRBV5-1 and TRBJ1-3, with TRBD1 as a possible D gene (5 bases). The CDR3 extends over 15 amino acids. The V and J ends lost 2 bases and 0 bases respectively, with 9 bases between them. Germline lookup yields CDR1 SGHRS and CDR2 YFSETQ. The DNA of the CDR3 is TGCGCCAGCAGCTTTAACGGGGGCTCTGGAAACACCATATATTTT. It codes for CASSFNGGSGNTIYF.